This T cell receptor beta chain was sequenced in a study of blood T cell repertoires in COVID-19. Across the whole study: The origin of the acute and convalescent COVID-19 samples was the United States, Italy and Spain. The analysed material was cDNA or gDNA that came from T cells, B-cell-depleted T cells, or PBMCs.

The sample holds a few counts of this clone. Germline CDR1 is SGHTA and CDR2 is FQGNSA. This CDR3 has 15 amino acids. With 0 bases removed from V and 1 base from J, the gap between germline ends came to 6 bases. TCRdb's copy holds only in-frame clones and misses some; the assay was immunoSEQ multiplex PCR. This sample carries over 400,000 clones, 86% of them seen once, and the ten largest clones take more than 1.4%. Specimen: peripheral blood. The sequence derives from a woman aged 25 to 39 with active or convalescent COVID-19. The chain couples TRBV7-2 to TRBJ2-2; D not resolved. This chain's CDR3 is CASSLARMNTGELFF. The CDR3 DNA sequence: TGTGCCAGCAGCTTAGCGAGAATGAACACCGGGGAGCTGTTTTTT.